The 21 T cell receptor beta chains presented below share a single source sample, sequenced in a study of cytomegalovirus exposure and HLA in healthy donors. PCR primers comprised 60 Vbeta and 13 Jbeta primers. Repertoires were generated with immunoSEQ multiplex PCR, while TCRdb's copy carries only in-frame clones and drops some. The sample consists of 100,000 or so clones, more than 9.5% of them appearing once. Sequenced input: PBMCs. The receptors here all came from a man in his forties in good health and CMV-seropositive.

This chain's CDR3 is CASSPEGAAYEQYF. Written as DNA, the CDR3 is TGCGCCAGCAGCCCGGAAGGGGCAGCCTACGAGCAGTACTTC. This chain uses TRBV5-1 with TRBJ2-7, with a tentative D call TRBD1 (5 bases). The CDR3 consists of 14 residues. CDR1 is SGHRS, CDR2 YFSETQ, per germline. Trimming pared 4 bases from V and 2 bases from J, leaving 13 bases between. Looking up the rest from reference TRBV5-1 and TRBJ2-7 gives the full variable domain: KAGVTQTPRYLIKTRGQQVTLSCSPISGHRSVSWYQQTPGQGLQFLFEYFSETQRNKGNFPGRFSGRQFSNSRSEMNVSTLELGDSALYLCASSPEGAAYEQYFGPGTRLTVT.

The chain is built from TRBV12-5 and TRBJ1-2; D possibly corresponds to TRBD1 (5 bases). The V gene's germline CDR1 is LGHNT and CDR2 FRNRAP. The V and J ends lost 0 bases and 0 bases respectively, with 17 bases between them. This CDR3 has 18 residues. The CDR3 DNA follows: TGTGCTAGTGGTTTGGTTCCCGGACACATGAATGCTAACTATGGCTACACCTTC. Its protein is CASGLVPGHMNANYGYTF.

The sample holds a few counts of this clone. The rearrangement links TRBV30 to TRBJ2-2, with D uncertain. The germline V and J ends were trimmed by 3 bases and 5 bases, with 13 bases remaining between them. Germline CDR1 is GTSNPN and CDR2 is SVGIG (reference sequence). This CDR3 is 14 amino acids long. The CDR3, as DNA: TGTGCCTGGAGCGCCCCCGGGTCGACCGGGGAGCTGTTTTTT. It translates to CAWSAPGSTGELFF.

This clone was picked up many times. The chain couples TRBV30 to TRBJ2-7, with TRBD2 matching 10 bases. V trimming: 2 bases; J trimming: 0 bases; junction bases outside the gene matches: 13. From germline, CDR1 is GTSNPN and CDR2 SVGIG (reference sequence). The CDR3 covers 18 residues. Here the CDR3 DNA reads TGTGCCTGGAGTCCCCGCCTCGGGCTAGCGGGAGACTCCTACGAGCAGTACTTC. It translates to CAWSPRLGLAGDSYEQYF.

The V call is TRBV11-2, the J call TRBJ2-7; D perhaps matches TRBD2 (6 bases). The germline V and J ends were trimmed by 2 bases and 2 bases, with 10 bases remaining between them. Germline V gene sequence: CDR1 SGHAT, CDR2 FQNNGV. This CDR3 comprises 14 residues. The CDR3 DNA reads as TGTGCCAGCAGCTTACGGGGACTCGCCTACGAGCAGTACTTC. The encoded protein is CASSLRGLAYEQYF.

The chain recombines TRBV6-5 with TRBJ2-7, with 7 bases fitting TRBD2. V gave up 5 bases and J gave up 1 base; unmatched junction bases: 5. In germline, CDR1 is MNHEY, CDR2 SVGAGI. The CDR3 runs 14 residues. CDR3 in amino acids: CASSPQRGSYEQYF. DNA of the CDR3: TGTGCCAGCAGTCCACAGCGGGGTTCCTACGAGCAGTACTTC.

This clone has just a few counts. The rearrangement joins TRBV7-6 to TRBJ2-7, with TRBD2 as a possible D gene (6 bases). The CDR3 totals 15 residues. Germline lookup yields CDR1 SGHVS and CDR2 FNYEAQ. V lost 3 bases to trimming and J lost 5 bases, with 17 bases between them. The CDR3 region is CASSLMAGLDNEQYF. The DNA for the CDR3 is TGTGCCAGCAGCTTGATGGCGGGATTGGACAACGAGCAGTACTTC.

The chain is built from TRBV5-1 and TRBJ2-7; 7 positions agree with TRBD1. Looked up from germline, CDR1 is SGHRS and CDR2 is YFSETQ. Losses at the gene ends were 4 bases for V and 6 bases for J; bases not matched to a gene: 10. CDR3 length: 14 amino acids. The CDR3 sequence is CASSVSATGVEQYF. CDR3 DNA sequence: TGCGCCAGCAGCGTATCCGCTACAGGGGTCGAGCAGTACTTC.

The chain employs TRBV6-6 and TRBJ2-2, with 8 bases lining up with TRBD1. V lost 6 bases and J lost 2; bases outside the gene matches: 8. The germline gives CDR1 MNHNY, CDR2 SVGAGI (reference sequence). CDR3 length: 16 amino acids. The CDR3 here is CASSSPGQGNTGELFF. CDR3 bases: TGTGCCAGCAGCTCCCCCGGACAGGGAAACACCGGGGAGCTGTTTTTT.

The chain couples TRBV5-1 to TRBJ2-3, with 12 bases fitting TRBD1. The CDR3 runs 18 residues. The trim removed 4 bases at V and 4 bases at J, leaving 13 bases unmatched. CDR1 is SGHRS, CDR2 YFSETQ, per germline. The CDR3 protein is CASSTPRGQGAWADTQYF. The CDR3 DNA reads as TGCGCCAGCAGCACCCCCAGGGGACAGGGGGCTTGGGCAGATACGCAGTATTTT.

The gene calls are TRBV29-1 and TRBJ1-2; tentatively, D is TRBD1 (6 bases). V lost 0 bases and J 8 bases, leaving 13 bases between the germline ends. The CDR3 has 13 residues. CDR1 SQVTM and CDR2 ANQGSEA come from the germline V gene. CDR3 loop: CSVEDSGVRGYTF. CDR3 sequence (DNA): TGCAGCGTTGAAGATTCAGGGGTAAGGGGCTACACCTTC.

This clone was seen more than once but under ten times. The chain combines TRBV18 with TRBJ2-7, with D uncertain. Germline values: CDR1 KGHSH, CDR2 LQKENI. There are 12 residues in the CDR3. V was trimmed by 3 bases and J by 2 bases, leaving 5 bases between them. The CDR3 DNA reads as TGTGCCAGCTCACCTCGAGCCTACGAGCAGTACTTC. This codes for CASSPRAYEQYF.

This chain joins TRBV6-1 and TRBJ2-7; no clear D gene. The germline V and J ends were trimmed by 7 bases and 0 bases, with 13 bases remaining between them. CDR3 length: 14 residues. Germline CDR1 MNHNS, CDR2 SASEGT. The CDR3 coding sequence is TGTGCCAGCACCCCTGTCAAGAGCTCCTACGAGCAGTACTTC. Residues: CASTPVKSSYEQYF.

This clone was found a few times. The V call is TRBV28, the J call TRBJ2-7; 9 positions agree with TRBD1. The CDR3 extends over 15 amino acids. Germline trimming cut 4 bases from V and 6 bases from J; bases unmatched to any gene: 10. The V gene's germline CDR1 is MDHEN and CDR2 SYDVKM. The CDR3: CASSSTGTGTSEQYF. CDR3 nucleotides: TGTGCCAGCAGTTCCACCGGGACAGGGACGTCCGAGCAGTACTTC.

Only a few counts were recorded for this clone. The J gene is TRBJ1-2, the V gene TRBV30; a weak D match, TRBD1 (6 bases). Trimming took off 3 bases at V and 2 bases at J, with 7 bases between the two ends. This CDR3 region has 12 residues. CDR1 is GTSNPN and CDR2 is SVGIG in the germline V gene (reference sequence). The CDR3 region is CAWSQGNYGYTF. The CDR3 DNA is TGTGCCTGGAGCCAGGGGAACTATGGCTACACCTTC.

This clone has only a few counts. J is TRBJ2-7 and V is TRBV25-1; D possibly corresponds to TRBD1 (5 bases). This CDR3 is 16 amino acids long. The V end lost 2 bases, the J end lost 0 bases, and 14 bases lay between the germline ends. Germline V gene lookup returns CDR1 MGHDK and CDR2 SYGVNS. CDR3 region: CASSEEQGRSSYEQYF. The CDR3 region has the DNA TGTGCCAGCAGTGAAGAGCAGGGCCGAAGCTCCTACGAGCAGTACTTC.

Details on this clone: The germline gene is not matched at one end of the junction; a read error may be the cause. The J gene is TRBJ1-2, the V gene TRBV5-4; D unclear. The CDR3 consists of 12 residues. CDR1 and CDR2 (germline): SGHNT, YYREEE (reference sequence). The CDR3, as DNA: TGTGCCAGCAGCTTGAGTCTCGGAGCCTACCCCTTC. Its translation: CASSLSLGAYPF.

J is TRBJ2-7 and V is TRBV15; 8 positions match TRBD2. In germline, CDR1 is LNHNV, CDR2 YYDKDF (reference sequence). The CDR3 contains 14 residues. The junction had 5 bases not matched to a gene; V was cut back by 4 bases and J by 3 bases. CDR3 nucleotides: TGTGCCACCAGCACTGGTAGCGGGAACTACGAGCAGTACTTC. Translating gives CATSTGSGNYEQYF.

This clone was seen a few times. V and J are TRBV6-4 and TRBJ1-1; TRBD1 matches 8 bases. J gave up 5 bases and V 6 bases, and 8 bases lay outside the gene matches. The CDR3 runs 14 residues. Germline V gives CDR1 MRHNA, CDR2 SNTAGT. The CDR3 spells CASRNTDRGTEAFF. The CDR3 DNA reads TGTGCCAGCAGGAACACTGACAGGGGAACTGAAGCTTTCTTT.

The sample holds a few counts of this clone. CDR3 in DNA: TGCAGCGTTGAGAGGACAGGTGCTAACTATGGCTACACCTTC. Translation: CSVERTGANYGYTF. This rearrangement joins TRBV29-1 to TRBJ1-2; 7 bases agree with TRBD1. The CDR3 length is 14 residues. V was clipped by 3 bases and J by 0 bases; unmatched bases: 4. Germline assignment: CDR1 SQVTM and CDR2 ANQGSEA.

The CDR3 loop is CASSDPGGSGSHEQFF. The CDR3 nucleotides read TGTGCCAGCAGCGACCCCGGTGGTAGCGGGTCACATGAGCAGTTCTTC. The genes are TRBV25-1 and TRBJ2-1, with 7 bases identical to TRBD2. This CDR3 spans 16 amino acids. Per the germline V gene, CDR1 is MGHDK and CDR2 is SYGVNS. The trim removed 6 bases at V and 8 bases at J, leaving 16 bases unmatched.